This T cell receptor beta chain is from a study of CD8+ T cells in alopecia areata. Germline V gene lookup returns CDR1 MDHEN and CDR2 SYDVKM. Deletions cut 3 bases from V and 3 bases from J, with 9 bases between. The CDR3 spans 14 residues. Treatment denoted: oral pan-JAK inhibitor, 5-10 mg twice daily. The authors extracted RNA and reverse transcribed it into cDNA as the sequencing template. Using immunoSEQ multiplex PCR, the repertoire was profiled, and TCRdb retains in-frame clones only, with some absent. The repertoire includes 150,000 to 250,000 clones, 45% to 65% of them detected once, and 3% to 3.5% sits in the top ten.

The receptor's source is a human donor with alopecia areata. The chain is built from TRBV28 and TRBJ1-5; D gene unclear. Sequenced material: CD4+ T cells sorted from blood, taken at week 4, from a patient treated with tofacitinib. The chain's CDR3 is CASSLETVNQPQHF. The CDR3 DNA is TGTGCCAGCAGTTTGGAGACGGTCAATCAGCCCCAGCATTTT.